One sample yielded the 24 T cell receptor beta chains listed below, sequenced in a study of T-cell reconstitution after alpha-beta-depleted transplantation in children. During its preparation, the TCRbeta library received unique molecular identifiers. TCRdb recomputed calls from the PCR reads with MiXCR, one row per CDR3 protein. Of thousands of distinct CDR3 sequences in the sample, approximately 27% were seen once. This specimen consisted of PBMCs, mostly from graft donor cells, obtained 60 days after TCRalphabeta/CD19-depleted stem cell transplant. The receptor set was obtained from a male patient between 2 and 15 years old who had a stem cell transplant for acute lymphoblastic leukemia, so the T cells may come from the graft donor.

This clonotype is labeled medium-sized. The V call is TRBV3-1, the J call TRBJ1-1, with D hard to call. Germline CDR1 reads LGHDT; CDR2 reads YNNKEL (reference sequence). V gave up 3 bases and J gave up 5 bases, with 16 bases separating them. The CDR3 covers 15 residues. For the CDR3, the DNA is TGTGCCAGCAGCCACCTCTTACGGGGTCGGACTGAAGCTTTCTTT. Its translation: CASSHLLRGRTEAFF.

This clonotype has a count of ten or more. The chain carries TRBV6-1 and TRBJ2-7; the D is unclear. Germline CDR1 reads MNHNS; CDR2 reads SASEGT. The CDR3 runs to 15 residues. V was cut by 0 bases and J by 2 bases, with 11 bases left in between. CDR3 in DNA: TGTGCCAGCAGTGAAGCGGCCGTTGAAACCTACGAGCAGTACTTC. Its protein product is CASSEAAVETYEQYF.

This clonotype was detected many times. V and J are TRBV5-1 and TRBJ2-3; 7 nucleotides line up with TRBD2. The CDR3 extends over 14 amino acids. With 0 bases clipped from V and 5 bases from J, the junction kept 3 bases outside the gene matches. CDR1 and CDR2 (germline): SGHRS, YFSETQ. Here the CDR3 reads CASSLEREGDTQYF. The CDR3 DNA sequence: TGCGCCAGCAGCTTGGAGAGGGAGGGAGATACGCAGTATTTT.

The CDR3 region is CASSVERGYTDTQYF. In DNA, the CDR3 is TGTGCCAGCAGCGTAGAGCGGGGGTACACAGATACGCAGTATTTT. This sequence joins TRBV9 and TRBJ2-3, with 8 bases aligning to TRBD2. The germline CDR1 and CDR2 sequences are SGDLS and YYNGEE. The CDR3 has 15 amino acids. V was pared by 0 bases and J by 2 bases, with 2 bases of the junction left unmatched. Full variable domain (rest looked up from reference TRBV9 and TRBJ2-3): DSGVTQTPKHLITATGQRVTLRCSPRSGDLSVYWYQQSLDQGLQFLIQYYNGEERAKGNILERFSAQQFPDLHSELNLSSLELGDSALYFCASSVERGYTDTQYFGPGTRLTVL.

This clonotype was observed at least ten times. This sequence joins TRBV7-9 and TRBJ1-2; 10 nucleotides agree with TRBD1. Germline lookup yields CDR1 SEHNR and CDR2 FQNEAQ (reference sequence). V dropped 2 bases and J dropped 1; count of bases not matched to a gene: 4. The CDR3 totals 16 residues. CDR3 in DNA: TGTGCCAGCAGCTTACAGAGGACAGGGGGTAACTATGGCTACACCTTC. Its protein is CASSLQRTGGNYGYTF.

A few counts support this clonotype. The rearrangement joins TRBV25-1 to TRBJ2-5; 7 bases map to TRBD1. This CDR3 contains 14 residues. Germline CDR1 is MGHDK and CDR2 is SYGVNS. With V trimmed by 3 bases and J by 0 bases, 1 base remained unmatched. CDR3 nucleotides: TGTGCCAGCAGTGAGAGGGGGCACCAAGAGACCCAGTACTTC. Protein: CASSERGHQETQYF.

This chain uses TRBV27 with TRBJ2-1; 8 bases line up with TRBD2. In germline, CDR1 is MNHEY, CDR2 SMNVEV (reference sequence). The J segment lost 4 bases and the V segment lost 8 bases, leaving 7 bases of the junction unmatched. The CDR3 runs 14 residues. CDR3 DNA sequence: TGTGCCAGCTGCCCAGCGGGAGTATACAATGAGCAGTTCTTC. This gives the protein CASCPAGVYNEQFF.

This clonotype occurred many times. The gene calls are TRBV19 and TRBJ1-1; D unclear. CDR1 is LNHDA, CDR2 SQIVND, per germline (reference sequence). CDR3 length: 14 amino acids. Trimming shortened V by 3 bases and J by 5 bases, and 13 bases separated the two germline ends. CDR3 bases: TGTGCCAGTAGTATTAAAGGAGCGAGAACTGAAGCTTTCTTT. The encoded protein is CASSIKGARTEAFF.

This clonotype was counted many times. CDR3 amino acids: CASSYDLPDRYNEQFF. The CDR3 region has the DNA TGTGCCAGCAGTTACGATCTTCCGGACCGTTACAATGAGCAGTTCTTC. This rearrangement joins TRBV6-5 to TRBJ2-1; D not certain. The CDR3 contains 16 residues. The germline CDR1 and CDR2 sequences are MNHEY and SVGAGI. The ends were cut back, 2 bases at V and 4 bases at J, with 15 bases in the middle.

There are many counts of this clonotype. The chain uses TRBV7-9 and TRBJ2-7, with D perhaps TRBD1 or TRBD2 (6 bases each). The V gene's germline CDR1 is SEHNR and CDR2 FQNEAQ (reference sequence). Between the trimmed V and J ends, which lost 1 base and 1 base, there was a span of 11 bases. The CDR3 sequence is 15 residues long. CDR3 DNA: TGTGCCAGCAGCTTAGAGGGGGGCCCTTCCTACGAGCAGTACTTC. It encodes CASSLEGGPSYEQYF.

This clonotype was recorded at least ten times. The chain combines TRBV20-1 with TRBJ1-2; 7 nucleotides agree with TRBD1. J lost 7 bases, V lost 0 bases, and 17 bases had no gene match. Per germline, CDR1 DFQATT and CDR2 SNEGSKA (reference sequence). CDR3 length: 17 residues. CDR3 bases: TGCAGTGCTAGAGAGACAGGATGGACAGGCGTTAGGGGTGGCTACACCTTC. Protein: CSARETGWTGVRGGYTF.

Relative to its sample, this clonotype is medium-sized (0.01 to 0.1%). The chain joins TRBV11-2 to TRBJ2-7; TRBD2 might be the D (5 bases). The CDR3 runs to 14 residues. The germline gives CDR1 SGHAT, CDR2 FQNNGV. Trimming cost V 4 bases and J 2 bases, with 12 bases left between them. The CDR3 nucleotides read TGTGCCAGCAGCTCCACTGCGGGTCCCTACGAGCAGTACTTC. Its translation: CASSSTAGPYEQYF. The full variable domain, rest sourced from reference TRBV11-2 and TRBJ2-7, is EAGVAQSPRYKIIEKRQSVAFWCNPISGHATLYWYQQILGQGPKLLIQFQNNGVVDDSQLPKDRFSAERLKGVDSTLKIQPAKLEDSAVYLCASSSTAGPYEQYFGPGTRLTVT.

This clonotype was found many times. The chain uses TRBV30 and TRBJ2-7; D gene uncertain. Germline values: CDR1 GTSNPN, CDR2 SVGIG (reference sequence). With 0 bases removed from V and 13 bases from J, the gap between germline ends came to 22 bases. This CDR3 has 14 amino acids. Here the CDR3 DNA reads TGTGCCTGGAGTGTATTAGTTACTGACCCCTCTCTCTACTTC. Translation: CAWSVLVTDPSLYF.

The rearrangement joins TRBV7-9 to TRBJ2-2, with no clear D. CDR1 and CDR2 from the germline V gene are SEHNR and FQNEAQ (reference sequence). The CDR3 has 16 residues. Deletions cut 2 bases from V and 0 bases from J, with 10 bases between. The CDR3 DNA reads TGTGCCAGCAGCTTACGATTAGGTGCGAACACCGGGGAGCTGTTTTTT. Translation: CASSLRLGANTGELFF.

This clonotype was counted many times. The junction differs from germline at one of its ends, possibly a read error. CDR3 in amino acids: CASRLGGLAGLNTGELFF. DNA of the CDR3: TGTGCCAGCAGATTAGGGGGACTAGCGGGGTTGAACACCGGGGAGCTGTTTTTT. This sequence joins TRBV11-2 and TRBJ2-2, with TRBD2 matching 13 bases. The CDR3 length is 18 residues. Germline CDR1 SGHAT, CDR2 FQNNGV.

This clonotype was seen many times. The CDR3 region has the DNA TGCGCCAGCAGCCAACAAGCAGGGATTGAAACCTACGAGCAGTACTTC. Amino acid sequence: CASSQQAGIETYEQYF. The chain joins TRBV4-1 to TRBJ2-7; D might be TRBD1 (5 bases). Per the germline V gene, CDR1 is MGHRA and CDR2 is YSYEKL. This CDR3 has 16 residues. The V and J ends lost 2 bases and 2 bases respectively, with 16 bases between them.

This clonotype appeared many times. The CDR3 DNA is TGTGCCAGCAGCTTAGGACTTGCGAACGCTCGGTATGGCTACACCTTC. It encodes CASSLGLANARYGYTF. The chain has TRBV7-6 and TRBJ1-2; D not resolved. The CDR3 contains 16 residues. With 1 base removed from V and 5 bases from J, the gap between germline ends came to 17 bases. Per the germline V gene, CDR1 is SGHVS and CDR2 is FNYEAQ. Full variable domain (remainder filled in from reference TRBV7-6 and TRBJ1-2): GAGVSQSPRYKVTKRGQDVALRCDPISGHVSLYWYRQALGQGPEFLTYFNYEAQQDKSGLPNDRFSAERPEGSISTLTIQRTEQRDSAMYRCASSLGLANARYGYTFGSGTRLTVV.

This clonotype was seen at least ten times. The chain uses TRBV7-9 and TRBJ2-7, with unresolved D. The length of the CDR3 is 14 residues. Trimming cost V 0 bases and J 3 bases, with 9 bases left between them. The V gene's germline CDR1 is SEHNR and CDR2 FQNEAQ (reference sequence). The CDR3 is CASSLAASSYEQYF. In DNA, the CDR3 is TGTGCCAGCAGCTTAGCCGCTTCCAGCTACGAGCAGTACTTC.

This clonotype was detected once. V and J are TRBV10-1 and TRBJ2-3, with TRBD1 identical over 11 bases. This CDR3 region has 16 residues. The V gene's germline CDR1 is WNHNN and CDR2 SYGVQD (reference sequence). V lost 1 base to trimming and J lost 5 bases; unmatched junction nucleotides: 5. CDR3 loop: CASSEFGQGARDTQYF. The CDR3 DNA follows: TGCGCCAGCAGTGAGTTTGGACAGGGGGCAAGAGATACGCAGTATTTT.

At least ten counts were recorded for this clonotype. The chain joins TRBV19 to TRBJ1-2; D gene unclear. CDR3 length: 14 amino acids. Germline V CDR1 and CDR2: LNHDA, SQIVND (reference sequence). The V and J ends lost 10 bases and 0 bases respectively, with 15 bases between them. Written as DNA, the CDR3 is TGTGCCACCACGAGGGCTGAGGCTAACTATGGCTACACCTTC. Its protein is CATTRAEANYGYTF.

This clonotype was counted at least ten times. The chain couples TRBV21-1 to TRBJ2-5; the listed D gene, TRBD2, was not tested against the DNA. TRBV21-1 counts as a pseudogene. The CDR3 length is 16 residues. CDR3: CASSKLAPARGETQYF. The CDR3 DNA is TGTGCCAGCAGCAAACTCGCGCCAGCCCGGGGTGAGACCCAGTACTTC.

At least ten counts were recorded for this clonotype. V is TRBV7-9 and J is TRBJ2-7; no definite D call. Germline-derived CDR1 and CDR2 are SEHNR and FQNEAQ (reference sequence). The CDR3 covers 14 residues. The ends were cut back, 5 bases at V and 6 bases at J, with 17 bases in the middle. The CDR3 region is CASSPAWGLIEQYF. The CDR3 DNA reads TGTGCCAGCAGCCCCGCCTGGGGTCTAATCGAGCAGTACTTC. Using reference TRBV7-9 and TRBJ2-7 for the parts outside the CDR3, the full variable domain is DTGVSQNPRHKITKRGQNVTFRCDPISEHNRLYWYRQTLGQGPEFLTYFQNEAQLEKSRLLSDRFSAERPKGSFSTLEIQRTEQGDSAMYLCASSPAWGLIEQYFGPGTRLTVT.

This clonotype occurred many times. This chain joins TRBV6-5 and TRBJ2-7; TRBD1 aligns across 10 bases. There are 16 residues in the CDR3. CDR1 and CDR2 (germline): MNHEY, SVGAGI. After removal of 8 bases from V and 7 bases from J, the junction contained 17 bases not matched to a gene. The CDR3, as DNA: TGTGCCAGCGCGAGACGACCGGGACAGGGGAACTGGGAGCAGTACTTC. Translated, it gives CASARRPGQGNWEQYF.

This clonotype was seen repeatedly, ten times or more. The chain carries TRBV30 and TRBJ1-5; TRBD1 agrees at 7 bases. The germline gives CDR1 GTSNPN, CDR2 SVGIG (reference sequence). The CDR3 loop spans 16 amino acids. The V segment lost 3 bases and the J segment 3 bases; nucleotides outside the gene matches: 11. The CDR3 DNA reads as TGTGCCTGGAGCCCTGGGGCGCAGGGGGTCAATCAGCCCCAGCATTTT. Translating it yields CAWSPGAQGVNQPQHF.